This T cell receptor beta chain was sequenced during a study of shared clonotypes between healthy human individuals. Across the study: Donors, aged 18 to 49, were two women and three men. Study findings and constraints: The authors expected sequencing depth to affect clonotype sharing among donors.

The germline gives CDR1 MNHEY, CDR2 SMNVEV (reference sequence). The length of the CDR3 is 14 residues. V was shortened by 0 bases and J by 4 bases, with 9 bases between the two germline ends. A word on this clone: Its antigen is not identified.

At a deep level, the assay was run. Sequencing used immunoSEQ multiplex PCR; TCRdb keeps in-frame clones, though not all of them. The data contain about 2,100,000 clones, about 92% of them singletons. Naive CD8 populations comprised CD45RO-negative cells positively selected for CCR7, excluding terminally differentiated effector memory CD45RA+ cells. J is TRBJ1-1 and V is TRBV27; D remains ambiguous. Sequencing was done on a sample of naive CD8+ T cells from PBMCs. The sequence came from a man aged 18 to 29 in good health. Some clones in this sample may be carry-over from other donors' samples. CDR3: CASSLSSGVTEAFF. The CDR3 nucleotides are TGTGCCAGCAGTTTATCGTCTGGGGTCACTGAAGCTTTCTTT.